Shown below are 15 T cell receptor beta chains from a single sample sequenced in a study of identical twins. In TCRdb, the 5' RACE reads were re-called with MiXCR into one record per CDR3 protein. The profile shows hundreds of thousands of distinct CDR3 sequences, 10% to 15% of them singletons. This sample also appeared in a second study, on yellow fever vaccine responses in identical twins.

Sequencing was done on a sample of PBMCs. The receptors were gathered from a woman under 30 in good health.

This clonotype was found a few times. V usage is TRBV4-1 and J usage is TRBJ2-1; D might be TRBD1 or TRBD2, each matching 7 bases. V lost 3 bases and J lost 9, with 15 bases in between. Germline V CDR1 and CDR2: MGHRA, YSYEKL. CDR3 size: 14 residues. CDR3 loop: CASSHGEGAGEQFF. For the CDR3, the DNA is TGCGCCAGCAGCCACGGGGAGGGGGCCGGTGAGCAGTTCTTC.

This clonotype has a handful of counts. The chain recombines TRBV12-3 or TRBV12-4 with TRBJ2-3; 7 bases map to TRBD2. Losses at the gene ends were 8 bases for V and 4 bases for J; bases not matched to a gene: 21. CDR3 length: 18 residues. The CDR3 spells CASLLLLRESIYSDTQYF. CDR3 bases: TGTGCCAGCTTACTTTTATTGCGGGAGTCAATCTATTCAGATACGCAGTATTTT.

This clonotype was recorded at least ten times. The gene calls are TRBV3-1 and TRBJ2-1, with D perhaps TRBD1 (5 bases). The CDR3 has 17 residues. CDR1 and CDR2 (germline): LGHDT, YNNKEL (reference sequence). Trimming took off 0 bases at V and 8 bases at J, with 20 bases between the two ends. The CDR3 DNA reads as TGTGCCAGCAGCCAAGATGGACACGGAATAATTGGCCATGAGCAGTTCTTC. It specifies CASSQDGHGIIGHEQFF.

This chain joins TRBV19 and TRBJ2-5; 10 nucleotides match TRBD2. Per the germline V gene, CDR1 is LNHDA and CDR2 is SQIVND (reference sequence). CDR3 length: 16 amino acids. The V segment lost 4 bases and the J segment 1 base; nucleotides outside the gene matches: 6. CDR3 residues: CASSSPSGRFQETQYF. DNA of the CDR3: TGTGCCAGTAGTAGCCCTAGCGGGAGATTCCAAGAGACCCAGTACTTC. Combining the CDR3 with reference TRBV19 and TRBJ2-5 gives the whole variable domain DGGITQSPKYLFRKEGQNVTLSCEQNLNHDAMYWYRQDPGQGLRLIYYSQIVNDFQKGDIAEGYSVSREKKESFPLTVTSAQKNPTAFYLCASSSPSGRFQETQYFGPGTRLLVL.

The V and J genes are TRBV2 and TRBJ1-1, with TRBD1 identical over 9 bases. Germline CDR1 and CDR2: SNHLY and FYNNEI. This CDR3 contains 15 residues. Trimming took 6 bases from V and 1 from J; bases not matched to a gene: 6. CDR3 loop: CASSRSDRGNTEAFF. For the CDR3, the DNA is TGTGCCAGCAGCCGATCGGACAGGGGGAACACTGAAGCTTTCTTT.

This clonotype was observed a few times. The chain joins TRBV6-2 or TRBV6-3 to TRBJ1-2; D possibly corresponds to TRBD1 (6 bases). The CDR3 spans 15 residues. V lost 6 bases to trimming and J lost 4 bases, with 18 bases between them. Germline V gene lookup returns CDR1 MNHEY and CDR2 SVGEGT. The CDR3, as DNA: TGTGCCAGCAGGGACAGTGCCGCTAAGATCTATGGCTACACCTTC. It encodes CASRDSAAKIYGYTF.

This clonotype turned up a few times. The chain has TRBV3-1 and TRBJ2-1; 8 nucleotides line up with TRBD2. J was trimmed by 10 bases and V by 0 bases; bases with no gene match: 5. There are 14 residues in the CDR3. CDR1 LGHDT and CDR2 YNNKEL come from the germline V gene (reference sequence). CDR3 in amino acids: CASSQDSRGDEQFF. CDR3 coding DNA: TGTGCCAGCAGCCAAGATTCGCGGGGGGACGAGCAGTTCTTC.

The chain links TRBV19 to TRBJ2-5; 11 bases fit TRBD2. The CDR3 loop spans 14 amino acids. V was clipped by 6 bases and J by 3 bases; unmatched bases: 3. Germline CDR1 reads LNHDA; CDR2 reads SQIVND (reference sequence). The CDR3 DNA reads as TGTGCCAGTAGGAAGACTAGCGGGGAAGAGACCCAGTACTTC. This sequence encodes CASRKTSGEETQYF.

This chain connects TRBV5-1 to TRBJ1-1; the D is unclear. Trimming took 0 bases from V and 5 from J, leaving 20 bases between them. The CDR3 totals 17 residues. The germline V gene has CDR1 SGHRS and CDR2 YFSETQ. In DNA, the CDR3 is TGCGCCAGCAGCTTGGCACCTAGAGGGCCCGCCGGGACTGAAGCTTTCTTT. It specifies CASSLAPRGPAGTEAFF. Full variable domain (missing parts from reference TRBV5-1 and TRBJ1-1): KAGVTQTPRYLIKTRGQQVTLSCSPISGHRSVSWYQQTPGQGLQFLFEYFSETQRNKGNFPGRFSGRQFSNSRSEMNVSTLELGDSALYLCASSLAPRGPAGTEAFFGQGTRLTVV.

This clonotype was seen a handful of times. The chain couples TRBV28 to TRBJ2-1; TRBD2 aligns across 9 bases. Trimming took 8 bases from V and 6 from J; bases not matched to a gene: 11. Germline lookup yields CDR1 MDHEN and CDR2 SYDVKM. The CDR3 consists of 15 residues. The CDR3 spells CASLAAGGPSNEQFF. CDR3 coding DNA: TGTGCCAGCCTTGCGGCGGGAGGGCCGTCCAATGAGCAGTTCTTC.

There are a few counts of this clonotype. V is TRBV27 and J is TRBJ1-5; the D is unclear. The CDR3 has 14 amino acids. V was pared by 4 bases and J by 9 bases, with 16 bases between. The germline CDR1 and CDR2 sequences are MNHEY and SMNVEV (reference sequence). The CDR3 reads CASSSGFGVRPQHF. DNA of the CDR3: TGTGCCAGCAGTTCTGGATTCGGGGTCCGGCCCCAGCATTTT.

V is TRBV25-1 and J is TRBJ1-2; 8 bases agree with TRBD1. The CDR3 loop spans 14 amino acids. The V gene end was trimmed by 4 bases and the J gene end by 6 bases; junction bases not matched to a gene: 7. In germline, CDR1 is MGHDK, CDR2 SYGVNS. CDR3 bases: TGTGCCAGCAGTGCCCAGGACAGGGTCGATGGCTACACCTTC. It codes for CASSAQDRVDGYTF.

The chain uses TRBV5-1 and TRBJ2-2, with unresolved D. The CDR3 contains 15 residues. The V gene lost 4 bases and the J gene lost 7 bases, with 17 bases spanning the gap. CDR1 is SGHRS, CDR2 YFSETQ, per germline. This CDR3 is CASSPATVASGELFF. The CDR3 nucleotides read TGCGCCAGCAGCCCGGCTACAGTGGCCAGCGGGGAGCTGTTTTTT.

The chain couples TRBV25-1 to TRBJ1-1; D ambiguous. The V end lost 4 bases, the J end lost 10 bases, and 10 bases lay between the germline ends. The CDR3 covers 11 residues. Germline assignment: CDR1 MGHDK and CDR2 SYGVNS. The CDR3 DNA reads as TGTGCCAGCAGTGCCCCCTCCGGAGCTTTCTTT. As protein: CASSAPSGAFF. Complete variable domain (other parts from reference TRBV25-1 and TRBJ1-1): EADIYQTPRYLVIGTGKKITLECSQTMGHDKMYWYQQDPGMELHLIHYSYGVNSTEKGDLSSESTVSRIRTEHFPLTLESARPSHTSQYLCASSAPSGAFFGQGTRLTVV.

At least ten counts were recorded for this clonotype. The chain recombines TRBV14 with TRBJ1-2; 9 bases align to TRBD1. The V and J ends lost 4 bases and 7 bases, in that order; junction bases with no gene match: 10. The CDR3 is made up of 15 amino acids. In germline, CDR1 is SGHDN, CDR2 FVKESK. CDR3 protein: CASSPFTQGAGGYTF. The DNA for the CDR3 is TGTGCCAGCAGCCCGTTCACACAGGGGGCCGGTGGCTACACCTTC.